This TCR beta chain was captured in a study of cytomegalovirus exposure and HLA in healthy donors. For the study at large: A data release that came early held around 85 million unique TCRs from HLA-typed donors. Findings and limits, study-wide: Most of the CMV-associated TCR beta chains (in a later analysis) appeared to be HLA-restricted.

The PCR was carried out with 60 Vbeta primers and 13 Jbeta primers. The assay was immunoSEQ multiplex PCR, and TCRdb's table has in-frame clones only and misses some. In the table there are around 130,000 clones, around 84% of which are singletons. The CDR3 has 13 amino acids. Trimming cost V 0 bases and J 5 bases, with 6 bases left between them. CDR1 SGHNT and CDR2 YYREEE come from the germline V gene (reference sequence). Regarding this clone: The antigen is undetermined.

Material: PBMCs. The chain carries TRBV5-4 and TRBJ1-5, with a possible D match to TRBD1 (5 bases). The receptor was isolated from a man over 45 in good health and CMV-seronegative. The CDR3 protein is CASSLGGDQPQHF. CDR3 DNA: TGTGCCAGCAGCTTGGGGGGGGATCAGCCCCAGCATTTT.